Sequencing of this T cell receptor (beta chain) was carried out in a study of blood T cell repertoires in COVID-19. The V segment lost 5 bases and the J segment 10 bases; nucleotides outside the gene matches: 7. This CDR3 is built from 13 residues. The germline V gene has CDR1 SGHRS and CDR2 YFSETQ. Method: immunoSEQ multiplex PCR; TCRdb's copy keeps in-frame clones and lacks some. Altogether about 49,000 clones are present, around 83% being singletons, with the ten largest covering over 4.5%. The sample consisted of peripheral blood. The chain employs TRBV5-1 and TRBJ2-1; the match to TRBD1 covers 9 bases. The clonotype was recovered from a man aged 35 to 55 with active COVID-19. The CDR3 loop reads CASREGQGREQFF. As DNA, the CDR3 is TGCGCCAGCAGAGAGGGACAGGGCAGGGAGCAGTTCTTC.